Below, 25 T cell receptor beta chains from the same sample are listed, as sequenced in a study of cytomegalovirus exposure and HLA in healthy donors. PCR was performed using 60 Vbeta and 13 Jbeta primers. Profiled with immunoSEQ multiplex PCR; TCRdb holds only in-frame clones, not every one. The profile covers approximately 73,000 clones, with almost 80% appearing a single time and 20% to 25% taken by the ten largest. The specimen was PBMCs. The source of these receptors is a woman aged 40 to 50 in good health and CMV-seropositive.

V is TRBV5-1 and J is TRBJ2-7; 7 bases map to TRBD1. J gave up 1 base and V 7 bases, and 11 bases lay outside the gene matches. The CDR3 is made up of 15 amino acids. Germline lookup yields CDR1 SGHRS and CDR2 YFSETQ. DNA of the CDR3: TGCGCCAGCGGCATAACAGGGGCCAGGTCCTACGAGCAGTACTTC. Translation gives CASGITGARSYEQYF.

This chain connects TRBV5-6 to TRBJ2-1; D unclear. Trimming removed 0 bases from V and 8 bases from J, with 12 bases in between. CDR1 and CDR2 from the germline V gene are SGHDT and YYEEEE. This CDR3 is built from 14 residues. Here the CDR3 reads CASSLGSVRDEQFF. The CDR3 nucleotides are TGTGCCAGCAGCTTGGGTTCAGTCCGGGATGAGCAGTTCTTC.

The CDR3 DNA sequence: TGTGCCAGCATACGGACAGGGAGAACTAACTATGGCTACACCTTC. Translating gives CASIRTGRTNYGYTF. The genes are TRBV6-1 and TRBJ1-2, with 8 bases lining up with TRBD1. Trimming took 7 bases from V and 0 from J; bases not matched to a gene: 7. In germline, CDR1 is MNHNS, CDR2 SASEGT. The CDR3 loop spans 15 amino acids.

This clone was seen more than once but under ten times. The rearrangement uses TRBV30 and TRBJ1-1; D is possibly TRBD1 (6 bases). The V and J ends lost 5 bases and 0 bases respectively, with 13 bases between them. Germline values: CDR1 GTSNPN, CDR2 SVGIG (reference sequence). CDR3 length: 14 amino acids. The CDR3 DNA follows: TGTGCCTGGGTGTTCAGGGGAATGAACACTGAAGCTTTCTTT. Translating it yields CAWVFRGMNTEAFF. The complete variable domain, with remaining parts taken from reference TRBV30 and TRBJ1-1, reads SQTIHQWPATLVQPVGSPLSLECTVEGTSNPNLYWYRQAAGRGLQLLFYSVGIGQISSEVPQNLSASRPQDRQFILSSKKLLLSDSGFYLCAWVFRGMNTEAFFGQGTRLTVV.

The sample holds one count of this clone. The chain couples TRBV7-9 to TRBJ2-5, with 8 positions matching TRBD1. The germline CDR1 and CDR2 sequences are SEHNR and FQNEAQ (reference sequence). The CDR3 sequence is 11 residues long. V shed 5 bases and J 11 bases; nucleotides not matched to a gene: 4. The CDR3 DNA reads TGTGCCAGCAGCCCAGGGACAGGACAGTACTTC. It specifies CASSPGTGQYF.

This clone was seen a few times. The chain links TRBV25-1 to TRBJ1-2, with a tentative D call TRBD1 (5 bases). Trimming stripped 8 bases from V and 8 bases from J, with 18 bases between. The CDR3 is 13 residues long. Germline loops: CDR1 MGHDK, CDR2 SYGVNS. The CDR3 loop is CASGGTLVGGYTF. The CDR3 DNA is TGTGCCAGCGGGGGGACTTTGGTGGGAGGCTACACCTTC.

The chain combines TRBV2 with TRBJ1-4; maybe TRBD1 (5 bases). This CDR3 has 17 amino acids. CDR1 and CDR2 from the germline V gene are SNHLY and FYNNEI. V was clipped by 5 bases and J by 4 bases, with 20 bases between them. The CDR3 DNA reads TGTGCCAGCAGTTTGGGACTGACTTCGATTCGTAATGAAAAACTGTTTTTT. Translating gives CASSLGLTSIRNEKLFF.

The rearrangement uses TRBV6-6 and TRBJ2-1; TRBD2 matches 12 bases. Losses at the gene ends were 6 bases for V and 6 bases for J; bases not matched to a gene: 6. CDR3 length: 15 residues. Germline V gene lookup returns CDR1 MNHNY and CDR2 SVGAGI (reference sequence). CDR3: CASRPSGRAPNEQFF. DNA for the CDR3: TGTGCCAGCAGGCCTAGCGGGAGGGCCCCCAATGAGCAGTTCTTC.

This clone was found a few times. The chain has TRBV5-1 and TRBJ2-5; perhaps TRBD2 as D (6 bases). Trimming took 0 bases from V and 5 from J, leaving 11 bases between them. Germline-derived CDR1 and CDR2 are SGHRS and YFSETQ. The CDR3 loop spans 14 amino acids. The CDR3 sequence: CASSLERLGETQYF. The CDR3 DNA reads as TGCGCCAGCAGCTTGGAGAGACTAGGGGAGACCCAGTACTTC. Full variable domain (remainder filled in from reference TRBV5-1 and TRBJ2-5): KAGVTQTPRYLIKTRGQQVTLSCSPISGHRSVSWYQQTPGQGLQFLFEYFSETQRNKGNFPGRFSGRQFSNSRSEMNVSTLELGDSALYLCASSLERLGETQYFGPGTRLLVL.

This chain connects TRBV27 to TRBJ1-2, with 10 nucleotides matching TRBD1. Germline CDR1 MNHEY, CDR2 SMNVEV (reference sequence). The CDR3 loop spans 14 amino acids. V shed 2 bases and J 7 bases; nucleotides not matched to a gene: 4. The CDR3 loop is CASSLTGQGVGYTF. CDR3 coding DNA: TGTGCCAGCAGTTTAACCGGACAGGGGGTTGGCTACACCTTC.

This clone has at least ten counts. The chain employs TRBV5-8 and TRBJ2-5; D uncertain. The V gene lost 4 bases and the J gene lost 1 base, with 14 bases spanning the gap. Per the germline V gene, CDR1 is SGHTS and CDR2 is YDEGEE. The CDR3 is 15 residues long. CDR3 sequence reads: CASSPGLGSQETQYF. CDR3 sequence (DNA): TGTGCCAGCAGCCCAGGATTGGGCAGCCAAGAGACCCAGTACTTC.

The chain has TRBV18 and TRBJ1-1; D is ambiguous. Germline V gives CDR1 KGHSH, CDR2 LQKENI. The length of the CDR3 is 15 residues. Between the trimmed V and J ends, which lost 0 bases and 4 bases, there was a span of 12 bases. In DNA, the CDR3 is TGTGCCAGCTCACCACCGGTTTCACTCCGCACTGAAGCTTTCTTT. Translation: CASSPPVSLRTEAFF.

There are a few counts of this clone. The V and J genes are TRBV5-4 and TRBJ2-7; a possible D gene is TRBD1 (5 bases). V was cut by 0 bases and J by 6 bases, with 10 bases left in between. The CDR3 has 13 amino acids. Germline lookup yields CDR1 SGHNT and CDR2 YYREEE (reference sequence). The CDR3 sequence is CASSLAQGLEQYF. In nucleotides, the CDR3 is TGTGCCAGCAGCTTGGCGCAGGGCCTCGAGCAGTACTTC.

This clone showed up just a few times. The J gene is TRBJ1-1, the V gene TRBV7-7; maybe TRBD1 (6 bases). There are 22 residues in the CDR3. V was trimmed by 5 bases and J by 2 bases, leaving 36 bases between them. Germline values: CDR1 SSHAT, CDR2 FNYEAQ (reference sequence). The CDR3 bases are TGTGCCAGCAGCCAACTCGTCACCAGGGGCCCGAACCATTTAGTGACAAACACTGAAGCTTTCTTT. This translates into CASSQLVTRGPNHLVTNTEAFF.

V and J are TRBV30 and TRBJ1-6, with D unclear. The CDR3 totals 16 residues. From germline, CDR1 is GTSNPN and CDR2 SVGIG (reference sequence). V shed 0 bases and J shed 0 bases, with 9 bases lying between them. The CDR3 loop reads CAWSVDIGSYNSPLHF. CDR3 sequence (DNA): TGTGCCTGGAGTGTTGACATCGGCTCCTATAATTCACCCCTCCACTTT.

The chain recombines TRBV5-1 with TRBJ1-2; 7 nucleotides match TRBD1. Germline assignment: CDR1 SGHRS and CDR2 YFSETQ. This CDR3 is 15 amino acids long. V trimming: 4 bases; J trimming: 0 bases; junction bases outside the gene matches: 6. The CDR3 DNA follows: TGCGCCAGCAGCGTTCACAGGGGCTCTAACTATGGCTACACCTTC. Its translation: CASSVHRGSNYGYTF.

Only one count was recorded for this clone. The chain joins TRBV5-4 to TRBJ2-1, with 8 nucleotides matching TRBD1. CDR1 and CDR2 (germline): SGHNT, YYREEE (reference sequence). Germline trimming cut 5 bases from V and 7 bases from J; bases unmatched to any gene: 11. The CDR3 consists of 15 residues. CDR3 protein: CASSRGQGLGNEQFF. DNA for the CDR3: TGTGCCAGCAGTCGAGGACAGGGTTTAGGAAATGAGCAGTTCTTC.

The chain is built from TRBV6-1 and TRBJ2-7; perhaps TRBD1 as D (5 bases). The ends were cut back, 6 bases at V and 0 bases at J, with 12 bases in the middle. Germline V lookup: CDR1 MNHNS, CDR2 SASEGT. This CDR3 contains 14 residues. CDR3 in DNA: TGTGCCAGCAGACAGACAGCGAGCTCCTACGAGCAGTACTTC. Encoded protein: CASRQTASSYEQYF.

The chain recombines TRBV6-5 with TRBJ2-7, with D uncertain. V was trimmed by 2 bases and J by 1 base, leaving 6 bases between them. There are 13 residues in the CDR3. CDR1 is MNHEY, CDR2 SVGAGI, per germline. The chain's CDR3 is CASSYLSSYEQYF. The CDR3 coding sequence is TGTGCCAGCAGTTACCTGAGTTCCTACGAGCAGTACTTC.

The CDR3 here is CASSFWGRYEQYF. The CDR3 DNA sequence: TGTGCCAGCAGCTTTTGGGGGCGCTACGAGCAGTACTTC. This chain connects TRBV5-4 to TRBJ2-5; possible D gene TRBD1, 6 bases. TRBJ2-7 explains the end of the DNA better; the J call may be wrong. Germline V lookup: CDR1 SGHNT, CDR2 YYREEE (reference sequence). This CDR3 has 13 amino acids.

V and J are TRBV19 and TRBJ2-3, with 11 positions matching TRBD2. CDR1 is LNHDA, CDR2 SQIVND, per germline (reference sequence). Losses at the gene ends were 3 bases for V and 0 bases for J; bases not matched to a gene: 8. CDR3 size: 18 residues. The CDR3 DNA is TGTGCCAGTAGTATGCGGTCTAGCGGGGGGAGAAGCACAGATACGCAGTATTTT. Protein sequence: CASSMRSSGGRSTDTQYF.

The rearrangement uses TRBV2 and TRBJ2-7, with D tentatively TRBD1 (5 bases). CDR1 and CDR2 (germline): SNHLY, FYNNEI. The CDR3 extends over 13 amino acids. V lost 4 bases and J lost 2, with 9 bases in between. CDR3 residues: CASSGRTTYEQYF. CDR3 coding DNA: TGTGCCAGCAGTGGACGGACAACCTACGAGCAGTACTTC. Combining the CDR3 with reference TRBV2 and TRBJ2-7 gives the whole variable domain EPEVTQTPSHQVTQMGQEVILRCVPISNHLYFYWYRQILGQKVEFLVSFYNNEISEKSEIFDDQFSVERPDGSNFTLKIRSTKLEDSAMYFCASSGRTTYEQYFGPGTRLTVT.

The rearrangement uses TRBV7-2 and TRBJ2-7, with 10 bases matching TRBD2. J gave up 7 bases and V 5 bases, and 5 bases lay outside the gene matches. CDR1 is SGHTA and CDR2 is FQGNSA in the germline V gene. The CDR3 consists of 13 residues. CDR3 sequence: CASSQRGGPEQYF. DNA of the CDR3: TGTGCCAGCAGCCAGCGGGGGGGCCCGGAGCAGTACTTC.

V usage is TRBV7-9 and J usage is TRBJ2-1; D not certain. The CDR3 runs 15 residues. CDR1 is SEHNR, CDR2 FQNEAQ, per germline (reference sequence). The ends were cut back, 0 bases at V and 3 bases at J, with 9 bases in the middle. CDR3 DNA sequence: TGTGCCAGCAGCTTAGCGTTGGGCAGCTACAATGAGCAGTTCTTC. Its protein product is CASSLALGSYNEQFF.

The chain joins TRBV10-3 to TRBJ1-4; D possibly corresponds to TRBD1 (5 bases). CDR3 length: 14 amino acids. Germline-derived CDR1 and CDR2 are ENHRY and SYGVKD. Trimming cost V 4 bases and J 4 bases, with 10 bases left between them. The CDR3 region has the DNA TGTGCCATCAGTGCCCGACAGCTTAATGAAAAACTGTTTTTT. Encoded protein: CAISARQLNEKLFF.